These T cell receptor beta chains were read from a single sample in a study of blood T cell repertoires in COVID-19. The data were produced by immunoSEQ multiplex PCR, yet TCRdb's version contains in-frame clones alone and is incomplete. The sample yields some 250,000 clones, around three quarters seen once. The sample consisted of peripheral blood. These receptors originate from a woman of 80 years or more with acute or convalescent COVID-19. Both conserved end residues are part of each CDR3. The D gene is left open where the match is weak. Some rows mark clone size as missing; the rest say once, few, many or name a class of expanded clone.

d_call: TRBD1
clone_size: .
j_call: TRBJ1-1
v_call: TRBV7-9
cdr3_aa: CASSPDRENTEAFF
cdr3_nt: TGTGCCAGCAGCCCGGACAGGGAGAACACTGAAGCTTTCTTT

d_call: TRBD1
clone_size: .
j_call: TRBJ2-2
v_call: TRBV19
cdr3_aa: CASSVTGGRTGELFF
cdr3_nt: TGTGCCAGTAGTGTCACAGGGGGCCGGACCGGGGAGCTGTTTTTT

d_call: .
clone_size: .
j_call: TRBJ1-3
v_call: TRBV5-6
cdr3_aa: CASSRVSGNTIYF
cdr3_nt: TGTGCCAGCAGCCGAGTCTCTGGAAACACCATATATTTT

d_call: .
clone_size: .
j_call: TRBJ1-3
v_call: TRBV6-5
cdr3_aa: CASSPEGGPGNTIYF
cdr3_nt: TGTGCCAGCAGTCCCGAGGGGGGGCCTGGAAACACCATATATTTT

d_call: TRBD2
clone_size: few
j_call: TRBJ2-3
v_call: TRBV2
cdr3_aa: CASSDGRGPDTQYF
cdr3_nt: TGTGCCAGCAGTGACGGGAGGGGCCCAGATACGCAGTATTTT

d_call: .
clone_size: .
j_call: TRBJ1-5
v_call: TRBV5-1
cdr3_aa: CASSSDRNQPQHF
cdr3_nt: TGCGCCAGCAGCTCGGACAGAAATCAGCCCCAGCATTTT

d_call: .
clone_size: few
j_call: TRBJ1-2
v_call: TRBV19
cdr3_aa: CASSMGEGGSSNYGYTF
cdr3_nt: TGTGCCAGTAGTATGGGCGAGGGCGGATCCTCTAACTATGGCTACACCTTC

d_call: .
clone_size: .
j_call: TRBJ2-1
v_call: TRBV2
cdr3_aa: CASRRDLRTYNEQFF
cdr3_nt: TGTGCCAGCAGAAGGGACTTGAGGACTTACAATGAGCAGTTCTTC

d_call: TRBD1
clone_size: .
j_call: TRBJ1-2
v_call: TRBV19
cdr3_aa: CASSPRDRVRYTF
cdr3_nt: TGTGCCAGTAGCCCCAGGGACAGGGTGAGATACACCTTC

d_call: TRBD2
clone_size: .
j_call: TRBJ2-4
v_call: TRBV30
cdr3_aa: CAWSLGAGYGIQYF
cdr3_nt: TGTGCCTGGAGTTTAGGAGCGGGATACGGCATTCAGTACTTC

d_call: .
clone_size: .
j_call: TRBJ2-1
v_call: TRBV7-9
cdr3_aa: CASSLAGGQHNEQFF
cdr3_nt: TGTGCCAGCAGCTTAGCGGGGGGACAGCACAATGAGCAGTTCTTC

d_call: TRBD2
clone_size: .
j_call: TRBJ2-7
v_call: TRBV5-4
cdr3_aa: CASSLGGGGAYEQYF
cdr3_nt: TGTGCCAGCAGCTTGGGCGGTGGGGGGGCCTACGAGCAGTACTTC

d_call: .
clone_size: .
j_call: TRBJ2-6
v_call: TRBV27
cdr3_aa: CASSPQGHPSGANVLTF
cdr3_nt: TGTGCCAGCAGTCCGCAGGGACACCCCTCTGGGGCCAACGTCCTGACTTTC

d_call: TRBD1
clone_size: .
j_call: TRBJ1-2
v_call: TRBV9
cdr3_aa: CASSGAPTGDYGYTF
cdr3_nt: TGTGCCAGCAGCGGAGCACCAACAGGGGATTATGGCTACACCTTC

d_call: TRBD1
clone_size: .
j_call: TRBJ2-7
v_call: TRBV2
cdr3_aa: CASGSDRGYEQYF
cdr3_nt: TGTGCCAGCGGCTCGGACAGGGGCTACGAGCAGTACTTC

d_call: .
clone_size: .
j_call: TRBJ2-1
v_call: TRBV11-2
cdr3_aa: CASSNTFRGGGSYNEQFF
cdr3_nt: TGTGCCAGCAGCAATACTTTTCGAGGGGGGGGCTCCTACAATGAGCAGTTCTTC

d_call: TRBD1
clone_size: .
j_call: TRBJ1-5
v_call: TRBV7-8
cdr3_aa: CASSVGTGTNQPQHF
cdr3_nt: TGTGCCAGCAGCGTCGGGACAGGGACAAATCAGCCCCAGCATTTT

d_call: TRBD2
clone_size: once
j_call: TRBJ2-1
v_call: TRBV12-3/TRBV12-4
cdr3_aa: CDGRTSTEQFF
cdr3_nt: TGTGACGGTAGGACTAGTACTGAGCAGTTCTTC

d_call: TRBD1
clone_size: .
j_call: TRBJ1-5
v_call: TRBV7-9
cdr3_aa: CASSSGTGEYQPQHF
cdr3_nt: TGTGCCAGCAGCTCCGGGACAGGGGAATATCAGCCCCAGCATTTT

d_call: TRBD2
clone_size: .
j_call: TRBJ2-3
v_call: TRBV6-2/TRBV6-3
cdr3_aa: CASSYSRVAGEADTQYF
cdr3_nt: TGTGCCAGCAGTTACTCGAGGGTAGCGGGAGAAGCAGATACGCAGTATTTT

d_call: TRBD1
clone_size: .
j_call: TRBJ1-5
v_call: TRBV15
cdr3_aa: CATSSGQGNQPQHF
cdr3_nt: TGTGCCACCAGCAGCGGACAGGGCAATCAGCCCCAGCATTTT

d_call: .
clone_size: .
j_call: TRBJ1-2
v_call: TRBV2
cdr3_aa: CASRDSPSYGYTF
cdr3_nt: TGTGCCAGCAGGGACAGTCCAAGCTATGGCTACACCTTC

d_call: TRBD2
clone_size: .
j_call: TRBJ2-7
v_call: TRBV27
cdr3_aa: CASSLRAGGPNEQYF
cdr3_nt: TGTGCCAGCAGTTTGAGAGCGGGGGGGCCCAACGAGCAGTACTTC

d_call: TRBD1
clone_size: .
j_call: TRBJ1-2
v_call: TRBV19
cdr3_aa: CASSMDRGYTYGYTF
cdr3_nt: TGTGCCAGTAGTATGGACAGGGGGTATACCTATGGCTACACCTTC

d_call: TRBD1
clone_size: .
j_call: TRBJ2-2
v_call: TRBV27
cdr3_aa: CASSLRTGTTGELFF
cdr3_nt: TGTGCCAGCAGTTTAAGGACAGGAACCACCGGGGAGCTGTTTTTT

d_call: TRBD2
clone_size: .
j_call: TRBJ2-3
v_call: TRBV7-6
cdr3_aa: CASSLAGGGYTDTQYF
cdr3_nt: TGTGCCAGCAGCTTAGCAGGCGGGGGGTACACAGATACGCAGTATTTT

d_call: TRBD1
clone_size: .
j_call: TRBJ1-1
v_call: TRBV19
cdr3_aa: CASSEPGTAPFRAFF
cdr3_nt: TGTGCCAGTAGTGAGCCCGGGACAGCCCCCTTCCGCGCTTTCTTT

d_call: .
clone_size: .
j_call: TRBJ2-7
v_call: TRBV6-6
cdr3_aa: CASSYVQGTYEQYF
cdr3_nt: TGTGCCAGCAGTTACGTACAGGGTACCTACGAGCAGTACTTC

d_call: .
clone_size: .
j_call: TRBJ1-2
v_call: TRBV3-1/TRBV3-2
cdr3_aa: CASSYMDIRGYTF
cdr3_nt: TGTGCCAGCAGCTATATGGACATCCGGGGCTACACCTTC

d_call: TRBD1
clone_size: once
j_call: TRBJ1-3
v_call: TRBV6-5
cdr3_aa: CASSWADRGTGNTIYF
cdr3_nt: TGTGCCAGCAGTTGGGCGGACAGGGGAACTGGAAACACCATATATTTT

d_call: .
clone_size: .
j_call: TRBJ2-7
v_call: TRBV7-2
cdr3_aa: CASSLAPGEQYF
cdr3_nt: TGTGCCAGCAGCTTAGCCCCGGGCGAGCAGTACTTC

d_call: .
clone_size: once
j_call: TRBJ1-1
v_call: TRBV20-1
cdr3_aa: CSARRGSEAFF
cdr3_nt: TGCAGTGCTAGACGGGGGTCTGAAGCTTTCTTT

d_call: .
clone_size: .
j_call: TRBJ1-2
v_call: TRBV19
cdr3_aa: CASSMKPHGYTF
cdr3_nt: TGTGCCAGTAGTATGAAGCCCCATGGCTACACCTTC

d_call: TRBD1
clone_size: .
j_call: TRBJ1-1
v_call: TRBV18
cdr3_aa: CASSTDRGNTEAFF
cdr3_nt: TGTGCCAGCTCTACGGACAGGGGAAACACTGAAGCTTTCTTT

d_call: TRBD2
clone_size: .
j_call: TRBJ2-3
v_call: TRBV5-1
cdr3_aa: CASKRSPGLGEHTQYF
cdr3_nt: TGCGCCAGCAAACGCTCGCCGGGACTAGGAGAACATACGCAGTATTTT

d_call: TRBD1
clone_size: .
j_call: TRBJ1-5
v_call: TRBV2
cdr3_aa: CASSGTGNQPQHF
cdr3_nt: TGTGCCAGCAGCGGGACAGGCAATCAGCCCCAGCATTTT

d_call: .
clone_size: .
j_call: TRBJ1-4
v_call: TRBV9
cdr3_aa: CASSVGSSTTNEKLFF
cdr3_nt: TGTGCCAGCAGCGTGGGCAGTTCTACAACTAATGAAAAACTGTTTTTT

d_call: TRBD1
clone_size: .
j_call: TRBJ1-5
v_call: TRBV4-2
cdr3_aa: CASSPGGRGTNQPQHF
cdr3_nt: TGTGCCAGCAGCCCAGGGGGCAGGGGGACCAATCAGCCCCAGCATTTT

d_call: .
clone_size: .
j_call: TRBJ1-1
v_call: TRBV5-1
cdr3_aa: CASSSQGSTEAFF
cdr3_nt: TGCGCCAGCAGTTCCCAGGGGAGTACTGAAGCTTTCTTT

d_call: .
clone_size: .
j_call: TRBJ1-5
v_call: TRBV6-1
cdr3_aa: CASSETMAGGSGNQPQHF
cdr3_nt: TGTGCCAGCAGTGAAACCATGGCGGGGGGGAGCGGCAATCAGCCCCAGCATTTT

d_call: TRBD2
clone_size: .
j_call: TRBJ2-2
v_call: TRBV5-4
cdr3_aa: CASSLSGGRAGAGELFF
cdr3_nt: TGTGCCAGCAGCCTCTCGGGCGGGAGGGCCGGCGCCGGGGAGCTGTTTTTT

d_call: .
clone_size: once
j_call: TRBJ1-2
v_call: TRBV7-2
cdr3_aa: CASSLGGRYGYTF
cdr3_nt: TGTGCCAGCAGCTTAGGGGGCCGCTATGGCTACACCTTC

d_call: .
clone_size: .
j_call: TRBJ1-5
v_call: TRBV27
cdr3_aa: CASSFLGARQPQHF
cdr3_nt: TGTGCCAGCAGTTTCTTGGGGGCGCGGCAGCCCCAGCATTTT

d_call: TRBD1
clone_size: .
j_call: TRBJ2-1
v_call: TRBV3-1/TRBV3-2
cdr3_aa: CASSQRTGGAGNEQFF
cdr3_nt: TGTGCCAGCAGCCAAAGGACAGGGGGCGCGGGTAATGAGCAGTTCTTC

d_call: TRBD1
clone_size: .
j_call: TRBJ1-1
v_call: TRBV12-3/TRBV12-4
cdr3_aa: CASTRTGITEAFF
cdr3_nt: TGTGCCAGCACACGGACAGGGATCACTGAAGCTTTCTTT

d_call: .
clone_size: .
j_call: TRBJ1-1
v_call: TRBV4-3
cdr3_aa: CASSQAGYDTEAFF
cdr3_nt: TGCGCCAGCAGCCAAGCAGGGTATGACACTGAAGCTTTCTTT

d_call: TRBD2
clone_size: .
j_call: TRBJ2-2
v_call: TRBV7-2
cdr3_aa: CASRPGLVNTGELFF
cdr3_nt: TGTGCCAGCAGACCCGGACTAGTGAACACCGGGGAGCTGTTTTTT

d_call: .
clone_size: once
j_call: TRBJ2-1
v_call: TRBV7-9
cdr3_aa: CASSSGVEQFF
cdr3_nt: TGTGCCAGCAGCTCAGGGGTTGAGCAGTTCTTC

d_call: TRBD1
clone_size: .
j_call: TRBJ2-2
v_call: TRBV7-8
cdr3_aa: CASSLRDRNTGELFF
cdr3_nt: TGTGCCAGCAGCTTACGGGACAGGAACACCGGGGAGCTGTTTTTT

d_call: .
clone_size: .
j_call: TRBJ1-1
v_call: TRBV23-1
cdr3_aa: CASSQSVTGPPNTEAFF
cdr3_nt: TGCGCCAGCAGTCAATCGGTTACAGGTCCCCCGAACACTGAAGCTTTCTTT

d_call: TRBD2
clone_size: .
j_call: TRBJ2-3
v_call: TRBV19
cdr3_aa: CASSSRLAGKADTQYF
cdr3_nt: TGTGCCAGTAGTTCCAGACTAGCGGGAAAGGCAGATACGCAGTATTTT

d_call: TRBD1
clone_size: .
j_call: TRBJ1-1
v_call: TRBV29-1
cdr3_aa: CSAGQGMNTEAFF
cdr3_nt: TGCAGCGCCGGACAGGGGATGAACACTGAAGCTTTCTTT

d_call: TRBD1
clone_size: .
j_call: TRBJ2-7
v_call: TRBV6-2/TRBV6-3
cdr3_aa: CASSQGQGINYEQYF
cdr3_nt: TGTGCCAGCAGTCAGGGACAGGGAATAAACTACGAGCAGTACTTC

d_call: TRBD1
clone_size: .
j_call: TRBJ1-6
v_call: TRBV9
cdr3_aa: CASSSRNGQVLFNSPLHF
cdr3_nt: TGTGCCAGCAGCTCAAGAAATGGACAGGTCCTGTTTAATTCACCCCTCCACTTT

d_call: TRBD2
clone_size: .
j_call: TRBJ2-1
v_call: TRBV5-4
cdr3_aa: CASSRLAGGQHEQFF
cdr3_nt: TGTGCCAGCAGCCGCTTAGCGGGAGGTCAACATGAGCAGTTCTTC